What follows are 17 T cell receptor beta chains derived from one specimen sequenced in a study of blood T cell repertoires in COVID-19. Repertoires were generated with immunoSEQ multiplex PCR, while TCRdb's copy carries only in-frame clones and drops some. The repertoire includes around 290,000 clones, around 89% of them detected once, and around 2% sits in the top ten. Sequencing was performed on PBMCs or T cells enriched from blood (not recorded which). These receptors originate from a woman between 55 and 75 years old in a cohort exposed to, infected with or recovered from COVID-19 (not recorded which).

This chain joins TRBV21-1 and TRBJ2-3; TRBD2 reflects the table's D call only, with no check against the DNA. TRBV21-1 is a listed pseudogene. CDR3 length: 14 amino acids. Here the CDR3 DNA reads TGTGCCAGCAGCAAGCATCCCGGGTCGGATACGCAGTATTTT. It is translated as CASSKHPGSDTQYF.

This clone was seen only a few times. The rearrangement uses TRBV29-1 and TRBJ2-7; D not certain. CDR1 and CDR2 from the germline V gene are SQVTM and ANQGSEA. CDR3 length equals 12 residues. Trimming left V 6 bases short and J 3 bases short, with 12 bases between. The CDR3 here is CSVRAGIYEQYF. CDR3 coding DNA: TGCAGCGTAAGAGCAGGAATCTACGAGCAGTACTTC.

The genes are TRBV11-1 and TRBJ2-3; D remains unclear. CDR3 length: 14 residues. Trimming took off 1 base at V and 3 bases at J, with 8 bases between the two ends. Germline V gives CDR1 SGHAT, CDR2 FQDESV (reference sequence). CDR3 sequence (DNA): TGTGCCAGCAGCTTAGGCTTGGCTACAGATACGCAGTATTTT. Protein product: CASSLGLATDTQYF.

V gene TRBV28 combines with J gene TRBJ1-1, with D perhaps matching TRBD1 (6 bases). Trimming shortened V by 3 bases and J by 7 bases, and 15 bases separated the two germline ends. CDR1 and CDR2 from the germline V gene are MDHEN and SYDVKM. There are 14 residues in the CDR3. The CDR3 bases are TGTGCCAGCAGTTTCGCGTGGACAGCCAGTGAAGCTTTCTTT. Amino acid sequence: CASSFAWTASEAFF. Together with reference TRBV28 and TRBJ1-1, the CDR3 gives the full variable domain: DVKVTQSSRYLVKRTGEKVFLECVQDMDHENMFWYRQDPGLGLRLIYFSYDVKMKEKGDIPEGYSVSREKKERFSLILESASTNQTSMYLCASSFAWTASEAFFGQGTRLTVV.

The genes are TRBV2 and TRBJ2-5; no reliable D call. CDR1 is SNHLY and CDR2 is FYNNEI in the germline V gene. Trimming took 7 bases from V and 5 from J, leaving 5 bases between them. The CDR3 is 10 residues long. The CDR3 DNA reads TGTGCCAGCACTAGGGAGACCCAGTACTTC. It is translated as CASTRETQYF.

V gene TRBV7-8 combines with J gene TRBJ2-5, with TRBD2 identical over 11 bases. The CDR3 is made up of 15 amino acids. Per the germline V gene, CDR1 is SGHVS and CDR2 is FQNEAQ. J lost 2 bases, V lost 3 bases, and 2 bases had no gene match. Written as DNA, the CDR3 is TGTGCCAGCAGCTTTTTAGCGGGAGGGCAAGAGACCCAGTACTTC. Its protein product is CASSFLAGGQETQYF.

The chain joins TRBV6-5 to TRBJ1-6, with a possible D match to TRBD1 (5 bases). Germline V lookup: CDR1 MNHEY, CDR2 SVGAGI. V was shortened by 6 bases and J by 4 bases, with 13 bases between the two germline ends. The CDR3 has 15 amino acids. The CDR3, as DNA: TGTGCCAGCAGGGCTCCGGGGGTTTATAATTCACCCCTCCACTTT. Amino acid sequence: CASRAPGVYNSPLHF.

This sequence joins TRBV7-9 and TRBJ2-1; the match to TRBD2 covers 11 bases. Germline V gives CDR1 SEHNR, CDR2 FQNEAQ (reference sequence). The ends lost 3 bases at V and 5 bases at J; junction bases unmatched: 6. This CDR3 is 16 amino acids long. The CDR3 DNA reads as TGTGCCAGCAGCTTTACTAGCGGGAGCATGGACAATGAGCAGTTCTTC. Its translation: CASSFTSGSMDNEQFF.

The chain couples TRBV24-1 to TRBJ1-2; TRBD1 is a possible D gene (5 bases). Germline CDR1 KGHDR, CDR2 SFDVKD. The CDR3 contains 14 residues. V was shortened by 2 bases and J by 5 bases, with 11 bases between the two germline ends. The CDR3 protein is CATSDSAGIYGYTF. As DNA, the CDR3 is TGTGCCACCAGTGATTCAGCAGGGATTTATGGCTACACCTTC.

This clone was seen more than once but under ten times. CDR3 bases: TGTGCCAGCAGTTTAGACAGTTTTAGCAATCAGCCCCAGCATTTT. The encoded protein is CASSLDSFSNQPQHF. The chain recombines TRBV27 with TRBJ1-5; D is perhaps TRBD1 (5 bases). The CDR3 length is 15 residues. With 2 bases removed from V and 0 bases from J, the gap between germline ends came to 8 bases. Looked up from germline, CDR1 is MNHEY and CDR2 is SMNVEV (reference sequence).

This clone is a singleton in its sample. The rearrangement uses TRBV2 and TRBJ2-1; 8 positions agree with TRBD2. Trimming at V came to 6 bases and at J to 8 bases, leaving 15 bases not matched to a gene. CDR1 is SNHLY and CDR2 is FYNNEI in the germline V gene. The CDR3 is made up of 16 amino acids. CDR3 DNA: TGTGCCAGCAGGAACGGACTAGCAGGGCCTGTCGATGAGCAGTTCTTC. Translated: CASRNGLAGPVDEQFF. Full variable domain (remainder filled in from reference TRBV2 and TRBJ2-1): EPEVTQTPSHQVTQMGQEVILRCVPISNHLYFYWYRQILGQKVEFLVSFYNNEISEKSEIFDDQFSVERPDGSNFTLKIRSTKLEDSAMYFCASRNGLAGPVDEQFFGPGTRLTVL.

The chain employs TRBV27 and TRBJ2-7; 9 nucleotides line up with TRBD2. The CDR3 loop spans 16 amino acids. The germline gives CDR1 MNHEY, CDR2 SMNVEV (reference sequence). V lost 2 bases and J lost 3; bases outside the gene matches: 8. The CDR3 loop is CASSLIAGVPLYEQYF. The CDR3 region has the DNA TGTGCCAGCAGTTTAATAGCGGGAGTACCCCTCTACGAGCAGTACTTC.

The chain employs TRBV5-1 and TRBJ2-7; 7 bases agree with TRBD2. This CDR3 region has 15 residues. Germline V CDR1 and CDR2: SGHRS, YFSETQ. V lost 0 bases and J lost 4; bases outside the gene matches: 7. The CDR3 loop is CASSLANSGDYEQYF. The CDR3 DNA is TGCGCCAGCAGCTTGGCCAACAGCGGGGATTACGAGCAGTACTTC.

This clone was seen only a few times. The rearrangement uses TRBV6-5 and TRBJ1-2; D remains ambiguous. V was shortened by 7 bases and J by 7 bases, with 13 bases between the two germline ends. Germline CDR1 and CDR2: MNHEY and SVGAGI. The CDR3 has 12 amino acids. The CDR3, as DNA: TGTGCCAGCACCTCCGGGGTGCTTGGCTACACCTTC. This codes for CASTSGVLGYTF.

Worth noting for this clone: Other DNA sequences within the sample encode an identical CDR3. The CDR3, as DNA: TGTGCCAGCAGCCAAGGCCAGGGGAACACTGAAGCTTTCTTT. Protein: CASSQGQGNTEAFF. The chain recombines TRBV3-1 (or the pseudogene TRBV3-2) with TRBJ1-1, with D maybe TRBD1 (5 bases). CDR3 size: 14 residues. V dropped 1 base and J dropped 1 base, with 7 bases sitting between them. CDR1 and CDR2 from the germline V gene are LGHDT and YNNKEL (reference sequence).

V gene TRBV5-1 combines with J gene TRBJ2-2, with D maybe TRBD1 (6 bases). Germline V gene sequence: CDR1 SGHRS, CDR2 YFSETQ. Trimming cost V 3 bases and J 1 base, with 7 bases left between them. This CDR3 has 14 amino acids. CDR3 DNA sequence: TGCGCCAGCAGCTCGACAGGGAACACCGGGGAGCTGTTTTTT. It specifies CASSSTGNTGELFF.

V gene TRBV6-6 combines with J gene TRBJ2-7, with D hard to call. The germline V gene encodes CDR1 MNHNY and CDR2 SVGAGI (reference sequence). The CDR3 runs 14 residues. Trimming cost V 2 bases and J 2 bases, with 10 bases left between them. CDR3: CASSYEESTYEQYF. The DNA for the CDR3 is TGTGCCAGCAGTTACGAGGAGAGCACCTACGAGCAGTACTTC.